Listed here are 7 T cell receptor beta chains from one sample, sequenced in a study of T cell responses to AZD1222 COVID-19 vaccine. Measured with immunoSEQ multiplex PCR; TCRdb has only the in-frame clones, and not every one. Of more than 95,000 clones listed, 91% are singletons. Here the sequenced sample was peripheral blood, taken on day 0 of AZD1222 vaccination. These receptors were collected from an adult in good health.

The chain couples TRBV3-1 (or the pseudogene TRBV3-2) to TRBJ2-7; tentative D call: TRBD2 (6 bases). The germline V and J ends were trimmed by 0 bases and 2 bases, with 14 bases remaining between them. The CDR3 has 16 amino acids. Germline CDR1 reads LGHDT; CDR2 reads YNNKEL (reference sequence). CDR3 nucleotide sequence: TGTGCCAGCAGCCAAGATCGTGGGAGGCCCCCCTACGAGCAGTACTTC. Its protein product is CASSQDRGRPPYEQYF.

The gene calls are TRBV27 and TRBJ1-5, with a weak D call TRBD1 (5 bases). Trimming took off 0 bases at V and 2 bases at J, with 8 bases between the two ends. The CDR3 is 15 residues long. Looked up from germline, CDR1 is MNHEY and CDR2 is SMNVEV (reference sequence). CDR3 sequence reads: CASSLSPQGNQPQHF. As DNA, the CDR3 is TGTGCCAGCAGTTTATCCCCACAGGGCAATCAGCCCCAGCATTTT.

The chain combines TRBV7-3 with TRBJ2-5; possible D gene TRBD1, 5 bases. The germline gives CDR1 SGHTA, CDR2 FQGTGA. The CDR3 contains 13 residues. The ends were cut back, 4 bases at V and 2 bases at J, with 8 bases in the middle. Here the CDR3 reads CASSSRQQETQYF. CDR3 DNA sequence: TGTGCCAGCAGCTCACGACAGCAAGAGACCCAGTACTTC.

CDR3 loop: CASSQDLLAVLGAYEQYF. In nucleotides, the CDR3 is TGCGCCAGCAGCCAAGATCTGCTAGCGGTTCTTGGGGCCTACGAGCAGTACTTC. The rearrangement joins TRBV4-1 to TRBJ2-7; 7 bases match TRBD2. Germline V gene sequence: CDR1 MGHRA, CDR2 YSYEKL. The CDR3 is 18 residues long. The ends lost 0 bases at V and 2 bases at J; junction bases unmatched: 13.

J is TRBJ1-5 and V is TRBV19; tentative D call: TRBD1 (5 bases). The germline CDR1 and CDR2 sequences are LNHDA and SQIVND (reference sequence). The CDR3 is made up of 15 amino acids. Trimming shortened V by 4 bases and J by 0 bases, and 10 bases separated the two germline ends. DNA of the CDR3: TGTGCCAGTAGTACATCTAGGGGTAGCAATCAGCCCCAGCATTTT. It specifies CASSTSRGSNQPQHF.

V and J are TRBV27 and TRBJ2-1; tentative D call: TRBD2 (6 bases). Germline V gives CDR1 MNHEY, CDR2 SMNVEV (reference sequence). V lost 1 base to trimming and J lost 2 bases, with 15 bases between them. The CDR3 is 17 residues long. DNA for the CDR3: TGTGCCAGCAGTTTATATCCCCCTCGGGGGACCTACAATGAGCAGTTCTTC. Translation gives CASSLYPPRGTYNEQFF.

This rearrangement joins TRBV25-1 to TRBJ2-7; D unclear. Germline CDR1 MGHDK, CDR2 SYGVNS. This CDR3 spans 14 amino acids. Deletions cut 3 bases from V and 2 bases from J, with 11 bases between. This CDR3 reads CASSDGNPPYEQYF. CDR3 DNA sequence: TGTGCCAGCAGTGATGGGAACCCTCCCTACGAGCAGTACTTC.